This is a list of T cell receptor beta chains from one sample in a study of shared clonotypes between healthy human individuals. This table comes from immunoSEQ multiplex PCR, and its TCRdb copy is limited to in-frame clones, with some not included. Here the sample spans more than 2 million clones, roughly 95% being singletons. Sequencing was carried out using naive CD8+ T cells from PBMCs. The receptors originated from a man between 18 and 29 years old in good health. Some clones in this sample may be carry-over from other donors' samples. The CDR3 runs from the conserved cysteine through the conserved F or W. A D gene is named only where the DNA matches it firmly. Size tells how often a clone was seen (once, few, many) or the class of an expanded clone, and some rows leave it out.

clone_size: .; d_call: .; cdr3_length: 15; v_call: TRBV6-1; j_call: TRBJ2-7; cdr3_aa: CASSEGVGGPLEQYF; cdr3_nt: TGTGCCAGCAGTGAAGGGGTAGGGGGGCCCCTGGAGCAGTACTTC
clone_size: .; d_call: .; cdr3_length: 17; v_call: TRBV7-8; j_call: TRBJ2-7; cdr3_aa: CASSRYGRTDRTYEQYF; cdr3_nt: TGTGCCAGCAGCCGATACGGGAGGACAGATCGAACCTACGAGCAGTACTTC
clone_size: .; d_call: .; cdr3_length: 12; v_call: TRBV5-1; j_call: TRBJ2-3; cdr3_aa: CASSPRGDTQYF; cdr3_nt: TGCGCCAGCAGCCCCCGGGGGGATACGCAGTATTTT
clone_size: .; d_call: TRBD2; cdr3_length: 16; v_call: TRBV29-1; j_call: TRBJ2-3; cdr3_aa: CSVSAWVAGSTDTQYF; cdr3_nt: TGCAGCGTTTCGGCGTGGGTAGCGGGCAGCACAGATACGCAGTATTTT
clone_size: .; d_call: .; cdr3_length: 14; v_call: TRBV6-1; j_call: TRBJ2-7; cdr3_aa: CASSDVGRNYEQYF; cdr3_nt: TGTGCCAGCAGTGATGTTGGTCGAAATTACGAGCAGTACTTC
clone_size: .; d_call: TRBD2; cdr3_length: 16; v_call: TRBV5-1; j_call: TRBJ2-1; cdr3_aa: CASSWTSGVGLGEQFF; cdr3_nt: TGCGCCAGCAGCTGGACTAGCGGGGTGGGGTTGGGTGAGCAGTTCTTC
clone_size: .; d_call: .; cdr3_length: 16; v_call: TRBV7-8; j_call: TRBJ1-4; cdr3_aa: CASSLQFGALIEKLFF; cdr3_nt: TGTGCCAGCAGCTTACAGTTCGGGGCCCTTATTGAAAAACTGTTTTTT
clone_size: .; d_call: .; cdr3_length: 8; v_call: TRBV27; j_call: TRBJ2-3; cdr3_aa: CASPTQYF; cdr3_nt: TGTGCCAGCCCCACGCAGTATTTT
clone_size: once; d_call: .; cdr3_length: 12; v_call: TRBV9; j_call: TRBJ1-2; cdr3_aa: CASSVGGYGYTF; cdr3_nt: TGTGCCAGCAGCGTAGGCGGCTATGGCTACACCTTC
clone_size: .; d_call: .; cdr3_length: 14; v_call: TRBV19; j_call: TRBJ1-1; cdr3_aa: CASIHQGSGTEAFF; cdr3_nt: TGTGCCAGTATACATCAGGGGAGCGGCACTGAAGCTTTCTTT
clone_size: .; d_call: .; cdr3_length: 12; v_call: TRBV5-5; j_call: TRBJ1-2; cdr3_aa: CASSVDTDGYTF; cdr3_nt: TGTGCCAGCAGCGTGGATACAGATGGCTACACCTTC
clone_size: .; d_call: .; cdr3_length: 14; v_call: TRBV18; j_call: TRBJ1-4; cdr3_aa: CASSPSPESEKLFF; cdr3_nt: TGTGCCAGCTCACCCAGTCCGGAAAGTGAAAAACTGTTTTTT
clone_size: once; d_call: TRBD2; cdr3_length: 11; v_call: TRBV9; j_call: TRBJ2-1; cdr3_aa: CASSAGGEQFF; cdr3_nt: TGTGCCAGCTCAGCGGGAGGTGAGCAGTTCTTC
clone_size: .; d_call: TRBD2; cdr3_length: 18; v_call: TRBV5-1; j_call: TRBJ2-1; cdr3_aa: CASSPTSGPGNLYNEQFF; cdr3_nt: TGCGCCAGCAGCCCCACTAGCGGACCTGGGAACCTCTACAATGAGCAGTTCTTC
clone_size: .; d_call: .; cdr3_length: 13; v_call: TRBV27; j_call: TRBJ2-7; cdr3_aa: CASSLGYTYEQYF; cdr3_nt: TGTGCCAGCAGTCTAGGATACACATACGAGCAGTACTTC
clone_size: .; d_call: TRBD2; cdr3_length: 16; v_call: TRBV28; j_call: TRBJ2-7; cdr3_aa: CASSSLGSGSFHEQYF; cdr3_nt: TGTGCCAGCAGCTCCTTGGGGAGCGGGAGTTTCCACGAGCAGTACTTC
clone_size: .; d_call: .; cdr3_length: 17; v_call: TRBV14; j_call: TRBJ1-1; cdr3_aa: CASSQAEARALNTEAFF; cdr3_nt: TGTGCCAGCAGCCAAGCGGAGGCTCGGGCTTTGAACACTGAAGCTTTCTTT
clone_size: .; d_call: TRBD1; cdr3_length: 16; v_call: TRBV28; j_call: TRBJ2-7; cdr3_aa: CASSLSAGTGYYEQYF; cdr3_nt: TGTGCCAGCAGTTTATCGGCCGGGACAGGGTACTACGAGCAGTACTTC
clone_size: .; d_call: .; cdr3_length: 12; v_call: TRBV7-9; j_call: TRBJ1-1; cdr3_aa: CASSLGNIEAFF; cdr3_nt: TGTGCCAGCAGCTTAGGTAACATTGAAGCTTTCTTT
clone_size: .; d_call: .; cdr3_length: 13; v_call: TRBV28; j_call: TRBJ1-2; cdr3_aa: CASTDGLNYGYTF; cdr3_nt: TGTGCCAGCACCGACGGACTTAACTATGGCTACACCTTC
clone_size: .; d_call: .; cdr3_length: 13; v_call: TRBV29-1; j_call: TRBJ2-7; cdr3_aa: CSVEETDTYEQYF; cdr3_nt: TGCAGCGTTGAAGAAACTGATACCTACGAGCAGTACTTC
clone_size: .; d_call: .; cdr3_length: 18; v_call: TRBV12-5; j_call: TRBJ1-1; cdr3_aa: CASSPIPPQGKMDTEAFF; cdr3_nt: TGTGCTAGTTCCCCTATCCCCCCACAGGGAAAGATGGACACTGAAGCTTTCTTT
clone_size: .; d_call: TRBD2; cdr3_length: 14; v_call: TRBV15; j_call: TRBJ2-7; cdr3_aa: CATSRGSGDYEQYF; cdr3_nt: TGTGCCACCAGCAGAGGAAGCGGGGACTACGAGCAGTACTTC
clone_size: once; d_call: .; cdr3_length: 11; v_call: TRBV7-2; j_call: TRBJ1-4; cdr3_aa: CASSRGEKLFF; cdr3_nt: TGTGCCAGCAGCCGAGGTGAAAAACTGTTTTTT
clone_size: .; d_call: .; cdr3_length: 14; v_call: TRBV5-8; j_call: TRBJ1-5; cdr3_aa: CASSSPRGNQPQHF; cdr3_nt: TGTGCCAGCAGCTCACCGCGTGGAAATCAGCCCCAGCATTTT
clone_size: .; d_call: TRBD1; cdr3_length: 15; v_call: TRBV7-3; j_call: TRBJ2-7; cdr3_aa: CASSLLDRGDHEQYF; cdr3_nt: TGTGCCAGCAGCTTATTAGACAGGGGCGACCACGAGCAGTACTTC
clone_size: .; d_call: TRBD2; cdr3_length: 15; v_call: TRBV9; j_call: TRBJ2-7; cdr3_aa: CASSVVPSGSYEQYF; cdr3_nt: TGTGCCAGCAGCGTAGTTCCTAGCGGGAGCTACGAGCAGTACTTC
clone_size: .; d_call: .; cdr3_length: 15; v_call: TRBV27; j_call: TRBJ1-1; cdr3_aa: CASSFGPGSNTEAFF; cdr3_nt: TGTGCCAGCAGTTTTGGTCCGGGTTCGAACACTGAAGCTTTCTTT
clone_size: few; d_call: .; cdr3_length: 14; v_call: TRBV30; j_call: TRBJ1-1; cdr3_aa: CAWTGTARNTEAFF; cdr3_nt: TGTGCCTGGACGGGCACAGCCCGGAACACTGAAGCTTTCTTT
clone_size: few; d_call: .; cdr3_length: 13; v_call: TRBV27; j_call: TRBJ2-7; cdr3_aa: CASSLGRTYEQYF; cdr3_nt: TGTGCCAGCAGTTTGGGCAGAACCTACGAGCAGTACTTC
clone_size: .; d_call: TRBD2; cdr3_length: 20; v_call: TRBV7-8; j_call: TRBJ2-1; cdr3_aa: CASSLALAGGPKMVYNEQFF; cdr3_nt: TGTGCCAGCAGCTTAGCGCTAGCGGGAGGGCCGAAGATGGTTTACAATGAGCAGTTCTTC
clone_size: .; d_call: TRBD2; cdr3_length: 16; v_call: TRBV27; j_call: TRBJ2-7; cdr3_aa: CASSPSTGRVSYEQYF; cdr3_nt: TGTGCCAGCAGTCCTAGTACCGGGAGGGTGTCCTACGAGCAGTACTTC
clone_size: .; d_call: TRBD1; cdr3_length: 16; v_call: TRBV6-5; j_call: TRBJ2-2; cdr3_aa: CASSFLGTGDTGELFF; cdr3_nt: TGTGCCAGCAGTTTCCTCGGGACAGGGGACACCGGGGAGCTGTTTTTT
clone_size: few; d_call: TRBD2; cdr3_length: 15; v_call: TRBV19; j_call: TRBJ2-1; cdr3_aa: CASSIGTSGYNEQFF; cdr3_nt: TGTGCCAGTAGTATAGGGACTAGCGGCTACAATGAGCAGTTCTTC
clone_size: .; d_call: .; cdr3_length: 17; v_call: TRBV14; j_call: TRBJ2-7; cdr3_aa: CASSQEGNWAGAYEQYF; cdr3_nt: TGTGCCAGCAGCCAAGAAGGAAATTGGGCAGGGGCCTACGAGCAGTACTTC
clone_size: .; d_call: .; cdr3_length: 14; v_call: TRBV19; j_call: TRBJ1-1; cdr3_aa: CASSNPRTNTEAFF; cdr3_nt: TGTGCCAGTAGTAACCCCCGTACGAACACTGAAGCTTTCTTT
clone_size: .; d_call: .; cdr3_length: 17; v_call: TRBV6-1; j_call: TRBJ2-5; cdr3_aa: CASSEAARWTYQETQYF; cdr3_nt: TGTGCCAGCAGTGAAGCTGCGCGTTGGACATACCAAGAGACCCAGTACTTC
clone_size: .; d_call: .; cdr3_length: 15; v_call: TRBV2; j_call: TRBJ1-2; cdr3_aa: CASSESQGIVYGYTF; cdr3_nt: TGTGCCAGCAGTGAAAGTCAGGGAATAGTCTATGGCTACACCTTC
clone_size: .; d_call: TRBD2; cdr3_length: 16; v_call: TRBV28; j_call: TRBJ2-3; cdr3_aa: CASSLSSGRTLDTQYF; cdr3_nt: TGTGCCAGCAGTCTCAGTAGCGGGAGGACGTTAGATACGCAGTATTTT
clone_size: .; d_call: .; cdr3_length: 15; v_call: TRBV27; j_call: TRBJ2-3; cdr3_aa: CASSPYLAGTDTQYF; cdr3_nt: TGTGCCAGCAGTCCATACCTCGCGGGCACAGATACGCAGTATTTT
clone_size: .; d_call: .; cdr3_length: 15; v_call: TRBV7-3; j_call: TRBJ1-1; cdr3_aa: CASSLAGRLNTEAFF; cdr3_nt: TGTGCCAGCAGCTTAGCGGGGCGGCTGAACACTGAAGCTTTCTTT
clone_size: .; d_call: .; cdr3_length: 15; v_call: TRBV7-2; j_call: TRBJ2-3; cdr3_aa: CASSLEIADTDTQYF; cdr3_nt: TGTGCCAGCAGCTTGGAAATAGCGGACACAGATACGCAGTATTTT
clone_size: .; d_call: TRBD2; cdr3_length: 17; v_call: TRBV4-3; j_call: TRBJ2-2; cdr3_aa: CASSPPGTSGLTGELFF; cdr3_nt: TGCGCCAGCAGCCCCCCCGGTACTAGCGGCCTAACCGGGGAGCTGTTTTTT
clone_size: .; d_call: TRBD1; cdr3_length: 15; v_call: TRBV7-3; j_call: TRBJ1-1; cdr3_aa: CASSLMAGGDTEAFF; cdr3_nt: TGTGCCAGCAGCTTAATGGCAGGGGGCGACACTGAAGCTTTCTTT
clone_size: .; d_call: .; cdr3_length: 16; v_call: TRBV6-5; j_call: TRBJ2-7; cdr3_aa: CASSYYFPGGTYEQYF; cdr3_nt: TGTGCCAGCAGTTATTACTTTCCAGGGGGGACCTACGAGCAGTACTTC
clone_size: .; d_call: .; cdr3_length: 17; v_call: TRBV21-1; j_call: TRBJ2-7; cdr3_aa: CASSDKRLSVSSYEQYF; cdr3_nt: TGTGCCAGCAGCGATAAGCGGCTTAGCGTCAGCTCCTACGAGCAGTACTTC
clone_size: .; d_call: TRBD2; cdr3_length: 12; v_call: TRBV6-5; j_call: TRBJ2-2; cdr3_aa: CASSLAGGELFF; cdr3_nt: TGTGCCAGCAGTCTAGCGGGCGGGGAGCTGTTTTTT
clone_size: .; d_call: .; cdr3_length: 10; v_call: TRBV10-1; j_call: TRBJ2-5; cdr3_aa: CASLRAGQYF; cdr3_nt: TGCGCCAGCCTCCGGGCGGGCCAGTACTTC
clone_size: .; d_call: .; cdr3_length: 13; v_call: TRBV5-1; j_call: TRBJ2-7; cdr3_aa: CASSYDGSYEQYF; cdr3_nt: TGCGCCAGCAGCTACGATGGTTCGTACGAGCAGTACTTC
clone_size: .; d_call: .; cdr3_length: 15; v_call: TRBV13; j_call: TRBJ1-5; cdr3_aa: CASSLGGGSGQPQHF; cdr3_nt: TGTGCCAGCAGCTTAGGAGGCGGCAGTGGGCAGCCCCAGCATTTT
clone_size: .; d_call: .; cdr3_length: 16; v_call: TRBV4-3; j_call: TRBJ2-2; cdr3_aa: CASSQGEGVNTGELFF; cdr3_nt: TGCGCCAGCAGCCAAGGGGAGGGGGTGAACACCGGGGAGCTGTTTTTT
clone_size: .; d_call: .; cdr3_length: 17; v_call: TRBV2; j_call: TRBJ2-3; cdr3_aa: CASSEEDSRPITDTQYF; cdr3_nt: TGTGCCAGCAGTGAAGAGGACAGCCGCCCTATCACAGATACGCAGTATTTT
clone_size: .; d_call: .; cdr3_length: 13; v_call: TRBV30; j_call: TRBJ2-5; cdr3_aa: CAWSLDGQETQYF; cdr3_nt: TGTGCCTGGAGTCTCGATGGCCAAGAGACCCAGTACTTC
clone_size: .; d_call: .; cdr3_length: 16; v_call: TRBV9; j_call: TRBJ2-1; cdr3_aa: CASSGGRASIRDEQFF; cdr3_nt: TGTGCCAGCAGCGGGGGCCGGGCGTCAATCCGCGATGAGCAGTTCTTC
clone_size: .; d_call: TRBD1; cdr3_length: 15; v_call: TRBV4-2; j_call: TRBJ2-1; cdr3_aa: CASSQDSGTGDEQFF; cdr3_nt: TGTGCCAGCAGCCAGGACTCCGGGACAGGGGATGAGCAGTTCTTC
clone_size: once; d_call: .; cdr3_length: 12; v_call: TRBV9; j_call: TRBJ1-1; cdr3_aa: CASSPGSTEAFF; cdr3_nt: TGTGCCAGCAGCCCAGGGAGCACTGAAGCTTTCTTT
clone_size: .; d_call: .; cdr3_length: 13; v_call: TRBV27; j_call: TRBJ1-5; cdr3_aa: CASGPIGVQPQHF; cdr3_nt: TGTGCCAGCGGGCCCATAGGAGTACAGCCCCAGCATTTT
clone_size: .; d_call: TRBD2; cdr3_length: 13; v_call: TRBV19; j_call: TRBJ2-5; cdr3_aa: CASSIGGRKTQYF; cdr3_nt: TGTGCCAGTAGTATAGGCGGGAGAAAGACCCAGTACTTC
clone_size: .; d_call: .; cdr3_length: 13; v_call: TRBV28; j_call: TRBJ2-7; cdr3_aa: CASRLDSSYEQYF; cdr3_nt: TGTGCCAGCAGGCTGGACAGTTCCTACGAGCAGTACTTC